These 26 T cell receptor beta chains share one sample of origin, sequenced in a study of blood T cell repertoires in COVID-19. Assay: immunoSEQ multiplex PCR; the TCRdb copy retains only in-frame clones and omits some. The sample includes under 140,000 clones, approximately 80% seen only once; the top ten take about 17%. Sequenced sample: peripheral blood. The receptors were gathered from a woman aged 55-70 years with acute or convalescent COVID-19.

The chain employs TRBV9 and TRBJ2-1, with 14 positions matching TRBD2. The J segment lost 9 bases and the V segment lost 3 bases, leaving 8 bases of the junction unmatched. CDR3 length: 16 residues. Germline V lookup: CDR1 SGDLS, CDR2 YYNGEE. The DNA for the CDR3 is TGTGCCAGCAGCGCCCCGACTAGCGGGGGGGCGGGTGAGCAGTTCTTC. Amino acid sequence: CASSAPTSGGAGEQFF.

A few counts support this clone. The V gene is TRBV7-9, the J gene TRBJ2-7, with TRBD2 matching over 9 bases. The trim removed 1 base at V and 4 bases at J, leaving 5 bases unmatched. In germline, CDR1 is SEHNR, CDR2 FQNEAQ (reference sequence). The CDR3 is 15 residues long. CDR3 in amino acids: CASSLVSGGEYEQYF. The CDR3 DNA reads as TGTGCCAGCAGCTTAGTTAGCGGGGGCGAGTACGAGCAGTACTTC.

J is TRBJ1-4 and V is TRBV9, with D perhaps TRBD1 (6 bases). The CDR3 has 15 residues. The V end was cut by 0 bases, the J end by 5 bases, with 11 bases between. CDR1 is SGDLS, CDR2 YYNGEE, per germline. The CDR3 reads CASSVGDTGNEKLFF. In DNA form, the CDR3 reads TGTGCCAGCAGCGTAGGCGATACAGGGAATGAAAAACTGTTTTTT.

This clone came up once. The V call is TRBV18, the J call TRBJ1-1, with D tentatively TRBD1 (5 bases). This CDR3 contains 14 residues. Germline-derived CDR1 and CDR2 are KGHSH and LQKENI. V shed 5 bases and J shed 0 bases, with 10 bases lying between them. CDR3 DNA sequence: TGTGCCAGCTCAGGATCGGGGGTGAACACTGAAGCTTTCTTT. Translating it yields CASSGSGVNTEAFF.

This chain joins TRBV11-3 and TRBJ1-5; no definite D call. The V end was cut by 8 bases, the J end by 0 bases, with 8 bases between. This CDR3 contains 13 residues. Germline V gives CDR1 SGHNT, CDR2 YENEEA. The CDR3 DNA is TGTGCCAGCGCGGCGGATAGCAATCAGCCCCAGCATTTT. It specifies CASAADSNQPQHF.

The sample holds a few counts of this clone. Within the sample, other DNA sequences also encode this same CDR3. This CDR3 is CASSQTGDTQYF. The CDR3 bases are TGTGCCAGCAGCCAAACAGGGGATACGCAGTATTTT. This sequence joins TRBV4-2 and TRBJ2-3; the D gene is possibly TRBD1 (6 bases). V lost 2 bases to trimming and J lost 6 bases, with 6 bases between them. Germline loops: CDR1 LGHNA, CDR2 YNFKEQ. The CDR3 has 12 residues.

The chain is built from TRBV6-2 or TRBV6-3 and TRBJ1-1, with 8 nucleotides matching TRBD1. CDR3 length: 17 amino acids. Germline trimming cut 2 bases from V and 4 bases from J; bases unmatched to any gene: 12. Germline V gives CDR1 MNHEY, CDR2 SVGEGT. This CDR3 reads CASSYPERQGARTEAFF. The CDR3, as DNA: TGTGCCAGCAGTTACCCAGAACGCCAGGGGGCGCGCACTGAAGCTTTCTTT.

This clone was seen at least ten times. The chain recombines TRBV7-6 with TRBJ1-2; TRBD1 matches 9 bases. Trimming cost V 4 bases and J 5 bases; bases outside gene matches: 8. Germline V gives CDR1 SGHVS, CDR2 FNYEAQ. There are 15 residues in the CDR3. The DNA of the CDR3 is TGTGCCAGCAGCTCACCGGGACAGGGTGCTTATGGCTACACCTTC. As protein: CASSSPGQGAYGYTF.

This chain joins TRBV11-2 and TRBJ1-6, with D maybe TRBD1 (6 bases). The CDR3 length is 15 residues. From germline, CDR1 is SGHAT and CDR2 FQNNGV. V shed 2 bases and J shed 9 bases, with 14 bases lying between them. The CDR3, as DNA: TGTGCCAGCAGCTTAAGGGGGGGCGCGGGTTCACCCCTCCACTTT. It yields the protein CASSLRGGAGSPLHF.

DNA of the CDR3: TGTGCCAGCAGCGTAGAAACTAGCGGGGTTTTCAATGAGCAGTTCTTC. Translated, it gives CASSVETSGVFNEQFF. The chain links TRBV9 to TRBJ2-1; 10 nucleotides align to TRBD2. The length of the CDR3 is 16 residues. Germline lookup yields CDR1 SGDLS and CDR2 YYNGEE. With V trimmed by 0 bases and J by 6 bases, 6 bases remained unmatched. Full variable domain (rest looked up from reference TRBV9 and TRBJ2-1): DSGVTQTPKHLITATGQRVTLRCSPRSGDLSVYWYQQSLDQGLQFLIQYYNGEERAKGNILERFSAQQFPDLHSELNLSSLELGDSALYFCASSVETSGVFNEQFFGPGTRLTVL.

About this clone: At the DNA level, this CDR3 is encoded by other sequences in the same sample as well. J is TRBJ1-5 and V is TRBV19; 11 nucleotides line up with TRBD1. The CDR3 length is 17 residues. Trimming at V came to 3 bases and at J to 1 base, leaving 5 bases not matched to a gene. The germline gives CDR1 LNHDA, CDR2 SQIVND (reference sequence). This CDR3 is CASSIGQGALSNQPQHF. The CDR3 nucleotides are TGTGCCAGTAGTATTGGACAGGGGGCGCTGAGCAATCAGCCCCAGCATTTT.

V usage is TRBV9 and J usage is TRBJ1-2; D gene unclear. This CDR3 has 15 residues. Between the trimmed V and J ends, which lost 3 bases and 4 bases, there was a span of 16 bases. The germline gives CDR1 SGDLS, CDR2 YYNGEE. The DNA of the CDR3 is TGTGCCAGCAGCGGCGTATCTTTGACTTCCTATGGCTACACCTTC. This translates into CASSGVSLTSYGYTF.

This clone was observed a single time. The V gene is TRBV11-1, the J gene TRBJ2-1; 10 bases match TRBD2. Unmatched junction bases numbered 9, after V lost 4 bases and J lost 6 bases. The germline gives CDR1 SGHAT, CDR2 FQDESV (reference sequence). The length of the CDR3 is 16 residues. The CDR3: CASSSPASGGLNEQFF. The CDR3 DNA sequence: TGTGCCAGCAGCTCCCCTGCTAGCGGGGGCCTCAATGAGCAGTTCTTC. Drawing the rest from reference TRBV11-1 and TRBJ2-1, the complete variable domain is EAEVAQSPRYKITEKSQAVAFWCDPISGHATLYWYRQILGQGPELLVQFQDESVVDDSQLPKDRFSAERLKGVDSTLKIQPAELGDSAMYLCASSSPASGGLNEQFFGPGTRLTVL.

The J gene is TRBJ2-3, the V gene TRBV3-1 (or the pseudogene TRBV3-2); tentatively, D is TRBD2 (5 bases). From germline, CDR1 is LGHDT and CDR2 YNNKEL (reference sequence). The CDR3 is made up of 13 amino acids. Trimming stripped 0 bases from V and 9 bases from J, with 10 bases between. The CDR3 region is CASSQDLEATQYF. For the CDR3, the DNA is TGTGCCAGCAGCCAAGATCTGGAGGCCACGCAGTATTTT.

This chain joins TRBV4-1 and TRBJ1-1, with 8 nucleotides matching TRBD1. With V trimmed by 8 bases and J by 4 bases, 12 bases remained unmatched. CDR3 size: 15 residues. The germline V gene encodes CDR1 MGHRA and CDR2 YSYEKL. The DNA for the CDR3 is TGCGCCAGCCTCAACGCAGGGGGCTTGGGCACTGAAGCTTTCTTT. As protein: CASLNAGGLGTEAFF.

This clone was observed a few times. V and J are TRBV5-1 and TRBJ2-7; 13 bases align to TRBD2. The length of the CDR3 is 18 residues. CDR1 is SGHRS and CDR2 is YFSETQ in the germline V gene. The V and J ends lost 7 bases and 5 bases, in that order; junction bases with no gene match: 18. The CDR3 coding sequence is TGCGCCAGCTCCCAATTCGGACTAGCGGGGGTCTCTTCCAACGAGCAGTACTTC. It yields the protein CASSQFGLAGVSSNEQYF.

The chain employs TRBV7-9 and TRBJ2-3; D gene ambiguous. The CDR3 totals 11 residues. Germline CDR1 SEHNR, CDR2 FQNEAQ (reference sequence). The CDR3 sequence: CALGVSDTQYF. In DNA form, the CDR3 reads TGTGCTTTGGGCGTTTCAGATACGCAGTATTTT.

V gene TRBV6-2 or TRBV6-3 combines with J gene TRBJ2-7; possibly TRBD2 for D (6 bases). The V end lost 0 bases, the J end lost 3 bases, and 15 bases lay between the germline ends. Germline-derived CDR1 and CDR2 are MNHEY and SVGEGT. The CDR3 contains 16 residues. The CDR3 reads CASSYSAGNGVYEQYF. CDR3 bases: TGTGCCAGCAGTTACTCGGCGGGGAACGGGGTCTACGAGCAGTACTTC.

In DNA form, the CDR3 reads TGTGCCAGCAGCGTGGGTCGGGACTGGAGCACAGATACGCAGTATTTT. It translates to CASSVGRDWSTDTQYF. This chain links TRBV9 with TRBJ2-3; the D gene is possibly TRBD2 (6 bases). Germline CDR1 SGDLS, CDR2 YYNGEE. V dropped 2 bases and J dropped 0 bases, with 13 bases sitting between them. CDR3 length: 16 residues.

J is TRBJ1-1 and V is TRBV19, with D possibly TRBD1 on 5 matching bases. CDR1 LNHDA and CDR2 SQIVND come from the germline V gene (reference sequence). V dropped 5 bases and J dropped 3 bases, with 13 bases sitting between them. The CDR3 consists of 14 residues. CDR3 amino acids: CASSPWGGDTEAFF. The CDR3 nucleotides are TGTGCCAGTAGTCCTTGGGGGGGAGACACTGAAGCTTTCTTT.

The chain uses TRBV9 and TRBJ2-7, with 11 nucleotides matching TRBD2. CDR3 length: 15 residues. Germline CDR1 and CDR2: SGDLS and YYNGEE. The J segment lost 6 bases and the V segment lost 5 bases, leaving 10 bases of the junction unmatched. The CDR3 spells CASRFLAGGVGEQYF. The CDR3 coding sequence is TGTGCCAGCAGATTTCTAGCGGGGGGCGTGGGCGAGCAGTACTTC.

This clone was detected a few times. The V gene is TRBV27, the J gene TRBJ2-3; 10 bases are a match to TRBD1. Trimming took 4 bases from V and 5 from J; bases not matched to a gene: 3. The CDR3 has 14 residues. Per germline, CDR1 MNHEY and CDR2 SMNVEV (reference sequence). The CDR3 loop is CASSWTGGGDTQYF. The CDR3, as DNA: TGTGCCAGCAGTTGGACAGGGGGGGGAGATACGCAGTATTTT.

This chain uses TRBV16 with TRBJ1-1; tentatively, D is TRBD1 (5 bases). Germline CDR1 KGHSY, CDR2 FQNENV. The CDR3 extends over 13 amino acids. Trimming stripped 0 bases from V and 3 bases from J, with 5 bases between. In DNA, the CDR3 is TGTGCCAGCAGCCAATCCAGGGACACTGAAGCTTTCTTT. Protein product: CASSQSRDTEAFF.

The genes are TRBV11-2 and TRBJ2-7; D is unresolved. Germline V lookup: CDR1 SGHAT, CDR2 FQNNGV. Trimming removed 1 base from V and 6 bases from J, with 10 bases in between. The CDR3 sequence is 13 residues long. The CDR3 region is CASSLAPPTEQYF. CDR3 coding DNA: TGTGCCAGCAGCTTAGCCCCCCCTACCGAGCAGTACTTC.

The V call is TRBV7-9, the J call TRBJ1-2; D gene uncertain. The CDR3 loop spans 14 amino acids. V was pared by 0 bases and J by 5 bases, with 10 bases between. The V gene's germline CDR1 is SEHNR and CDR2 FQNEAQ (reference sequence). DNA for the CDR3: TGTGCCAGCAGCTTAGCTTGGAGAAATTATGGCTACACCTTC. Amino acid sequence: CASSLAWRNYGYTF.

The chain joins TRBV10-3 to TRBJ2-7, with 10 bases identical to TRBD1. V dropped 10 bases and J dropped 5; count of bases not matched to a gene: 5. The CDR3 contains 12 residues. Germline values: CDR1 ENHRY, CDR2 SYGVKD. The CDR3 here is CATRQGADEQYF. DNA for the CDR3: TGTGCCACTCGACAGGGGGCTGACGAGCAGTACTTC.